Listed below are T cell receptor beta chains from one sample, sequenced in a study of T cells after yellow fever vaccination. In TCRdb, the 5' RACE reads were re-called with MiXCR into one record per CDR3 protein. The sample yields approximately 150,000 distinct CDR3 sequences, approximately 10% seen once. Source: CD8+ T cells sorted from PBMCs, taken 45 days after the yellow fever booster vaccination. The source of these receptors is a man between 18 and 29 years old who received the YFV17D yellow fever vaccine. Both conserved end residues are part of each CDR3. The order of the fields is J gene, V gene, clone size, D gene, CDR3 DNA, CDR3 protein. D genes are given only for firm matches. Expanded clones get a size class; other rows say once, few or many, or leave the size out.

>TRBJ2-1|TRBV5-1|many|-
TGCGCCAGCAGCTCGACAGTTTACAATGAGCAGTTCTTC
CASSSTVYNEQFF
>TRBJ2-1|TRBV9|many|TRBD2
TGTGCCAGCAGCGCCGGGACTAGCACTTACAATGAGCAGTTCTTC
CASSAGTSTYNEQFF
>TRBJ1-5|TRBV27|few|-
TGTGCCAGCAGTCGAGGGGGAAGCAATCAGCCCCAGCATTTT
CASSRGGSNQPQHF
>TRBJ1-1|TRBV6-2/TRBV6-3|few|-
TGTGCCAGCGGCTCAGAGAGACCTGAAGCTTTCTTT
CASGSERPEAFF
>TRBJ2-1|TRBV5-1|-|TRBD2
TGCGCCAGCAGCTTGGGACTAGCGGGGGGGCGTTACAATGAGCAGTTCTTC
CASSLGLAGGRYNEQFF
>TRBJ2-2|TRBV5-6|-|TRBD2
TGTGCCAGCAGCTTGGCGTTAGGCGGGGGTGGAAACACCGGGGAGCTGTTTTTT
CASSLALGGGGNTGELFF
>TRBJ1-5|TRBV24-1|-|TRBD1
TGTGCCACCAGTGACTACCTTGACAGGGGGCATGGCAATCAGCCCCAGCATTTT
CATSDYLDRGHGNQPQHF
>TRBJ2-5|TRBV7-9|-|-
TGTGCCAGCAGCTTAGTCTCCAAACAAGAGACCCAGTACTTC
CASSLVSKQETQYF
>TRBJ2-3|TRBV2|-|-
TGTGCCAGCAGTGATGGCTTTTATACGCAGTATTTT
CASSDGFYTQYF
>TRBJ2-1|TRBV9|many|TRBD2
TGTGCCAGCAGCGCCGGGACTATATATAATAATGAGCAGTTCTTC
CASSAGTIYNNEQFF
>TRBJ2-7|TRBV29-1|few|-
TGCAGCGTTGTAGGGCCATCCAGGGGGGGCTCCTACGAGCAGTACTTC
CSVVGPSRGGSYEQYF
>TRBJ2-1|TRBV15|-|-
TGTGCCACCAGCAGATCCAGGGGGGATGAGCAGTTCTTC
CATSRSRGDEQFF
>TRBJ1-1|TRBV30|few|-
TGTGCCTGGATGAATGCCGGGGGAGCTTTCTTT
CAWMNAGGAFF
>TRBJ2-3|TRBV7-2|few|-
TGTGCCAGCAGCCGTTCGAGAATAGATACGCAGTATTTT
CASSRSRIDTQYF
>TRBJ2-3|TRBV7-8|many|-
TGTGCCAGCAGCTTACCGACAGACGCAGATACGCAGTATTTT
CASSLPTDADTQYF
>TRBJ2-5|TRBV19|-|-
TGTGCCAGTAGTGGGCAAAAGGGGACCCAGTACTTC
CASSGQKGTQYF
>TRBJ2-2|TRBV6-5|few|-
TGTGCCAGCAGGACGGCCGGCACCGGGGAGCTGTTTTTT
CASRTAGTGELFF
>TRBJ2-1|TRBV29-1|few|-
TGCAGCGTTGTCGGGGGTGATGAGCAGTTCTTC
CSVVGGDEQFF
>TRBJ1-5|TRBV7-9|few|-
TGTGCCAGCAGCTTAGGTTCAGCAAATCAGCCCCAGCATTTT
CASSLGSANQPQHF
>TRBJ2-1|TRBV13|-|-
TGTGCCAGCAGCGTAACCGGGTACAATGAGCAGTTCTTC
CASSVTGYNEQFF
>TRBJ2-3|TRBV7-2|-|-
TGTGCCAGCAGCCCAAGGCCTGTAGCGACCCCCTTTTGGAATACGCAGTATTTT
CASSPRPVATPFWNTQYF
>TRBJ2-1|TRBV15|many|-
TGTGCCACCAGCAGCGACAGTGTTTCGAATGAGCAGTTCTTC
CATSSDSVSNEQFF
>TRBJ1-2|TRBV7-9|few|-
TGTGCCAGCAGCCTTGGTCCCCCCACTAACTATGGCTACACCTTC
CASSLGPPTNYGYTF
>TRBJ2-2|TRBV3-2|few|-
TGTGCCAGCAGCCAAGTGAGACTAGGTGCCGGGGAGCTGTTTTTT
CASSQVRLGAGELFF
>TRBJ2-1|TRBV5-1|-|TRBD1
TGCGCCAGCAGCTCCAAGTGGGACAGGCCCTACAATGAGCAGTTCTTC
CASSSKWDRPYNEQFF
>TRBJ2-3|TRBV10-3|many|TRBD2
TGTGCCATCAGCAGGGGGACAGCGGGGGGCCGCGCAGATACGCAGTATTTT
CAISRGTAGGRADTQYF
>TRBJ1-5|TRBV4-1|many|-
TGCGCCAGCAGCCAAAGGACAGTTAGCAATCAGCCCCAGCATTTT
CASSQRTVSNQPQHF
>TRBJ2-1|TRBV5-6|few|-
TGTGCCAGCAGCTTGGGGTCGAGTCGGCAGTTCTTC
CASSLGSSRQFF
>TRBJ1-1|TRBV5-1|few|-
TGCGCCAGCAGCTTAGACAGGACGGTTGAAGCTTTCTTT
CASSLDRTVEAFF
>TRBJ2-2|TRBV7-9|few|-
TGTGCCAGCAGCTTCCTGACAGGGAACACCGGGGAGCTGTTTTTT
CASSFLTGNTGELFF
>TRBJ1-6|TRBV19|few|TRBD1
TGTGCCAGTAGGCCGACAGGGGGAGGCCCTTCTTCACCCCTCCACTTT
CASRPTGGGPSSPLHF
>TRBJ2-7|TRBV6-2/TRBV6-3|-|TRBD1
TGTGCCAGCAGTTCACGAGGACAGGGCGCCTACGAGCAGTACTTC
CASSSRGQGAYEQYF
>TRBJ2-3|TRBV6-2/TRBV6-3|many|-
TGTGCCAGCAGCCCGGCCGGATCTACAGATACGCAGTATTTT
CASSPAGSTDTQYF
>TRBJ1-2|TRBV18|-|-
TGTGCCAGCTCACCGGGACAAGGAATGGGGGTGGACTATGGCTACACCTTC
CASSPGQGMGVDYGYTF
>TRBJ2-7|TRBV11-2|many|-
TGTGCCAGTAGGACACCCGGGGATAGTGAGCAGTACTTC
CASRTPGDSEQYF
>TRBJ2-3|TRBV7-9|few|TRBD1
TGTGCCAGCAGCTCCGGGACAGGCACAGGCGGGGATACGCAGTATTTT
CASSSGTGTGGDTQYF
>TRBJ2-5|TRBV27|-|-
TGTGCCAGCAGCCACGGAGGGGGCCAAGAGACCCAGTACTTC
CASSHGGGQETQYF
>TRBJ2-4|TRBV6-5|many|-
TGTGCCAGCAGTTACTCCCTCCGGGGGTCCAAAAACATTCAGTACTTC
CASSYSLRGSKNIQYF
>TRBJ2-1|TRBV10-3|many|TRBD2
TGTGCCATCAGTGACCTAGCGGGGGGGCACAATGAGCAGTTCTTC
CAISDLAGGHNEQFF
>TRBJ2-7|TRBV6-1|few|-
TGTGCCAGCAGTGAAGACAGGGATCCCAGCGAGCAGTACTTC
CASSEDRDPSEQYF
>TRBJ2-5|TRBV2|few|-
TGTGCCAGCAGTCTCCCAGGACGCCCGAGTAAAGAGACCCAGTACTTC
CASSLPGRPSKETQYF
>TRBJ2-1|TRBV4-1|-|TRBD1
TGCGCCAGCAGCCATACCGGGACAGGGGGCAGGGATGAGCAGTTCTTC
CASSHTGTGGRDEQFF
>TRBJ1-1|TRBV27|few|-
TGTGCCAGCAGTCTTCTGGGGATGAACACTGAAGCTTTCTTT
CASSLLGMNTEAFF
>TRBJ2-1|TRBV6-2/TRBV6-3|few|-
TGTGCCAGCAGTTACTTTCAATCCGGTGAGCAGTTCTTC
CASSYFQSGEQFF
>TRBJ2-3|TRBV6-2/TRBV6-3|few|-
TGTGCCAGCAGCACAGATAGCCAACCACGCGATACGCAGTATTTT
CASSTDSQPRDTQYF
>TRBJ2-1|TRBV28|few|-
TGTGCCAGCAGGGAGGGAGCTTACAATGAGCAGTTCTTC
CASREGAYNEQFF
>TRBJ2-2|TRBV11-2|-|-
TGTGCCAGCAGCTTAATATCGGCGACAGCGATAGAACGTCGCACCGGGGAGCTGTTTTTT
CASSLISATAIERRTGELFF
>TRBJ2-3|TRBV6-6|-|TRBD2
TGTGCCAGCATCGGGGGGGCCTTGGTTGCAGATACGCAGTATTTT
CASIGGALVADTQYF
>TRBJ2-3|TRBV11-2|-|TRBD2
TGTGCCAGCAGCTTGGTGGGGGGGGCAGATACGCAGTATTTT
CASSLVGGADTQYF